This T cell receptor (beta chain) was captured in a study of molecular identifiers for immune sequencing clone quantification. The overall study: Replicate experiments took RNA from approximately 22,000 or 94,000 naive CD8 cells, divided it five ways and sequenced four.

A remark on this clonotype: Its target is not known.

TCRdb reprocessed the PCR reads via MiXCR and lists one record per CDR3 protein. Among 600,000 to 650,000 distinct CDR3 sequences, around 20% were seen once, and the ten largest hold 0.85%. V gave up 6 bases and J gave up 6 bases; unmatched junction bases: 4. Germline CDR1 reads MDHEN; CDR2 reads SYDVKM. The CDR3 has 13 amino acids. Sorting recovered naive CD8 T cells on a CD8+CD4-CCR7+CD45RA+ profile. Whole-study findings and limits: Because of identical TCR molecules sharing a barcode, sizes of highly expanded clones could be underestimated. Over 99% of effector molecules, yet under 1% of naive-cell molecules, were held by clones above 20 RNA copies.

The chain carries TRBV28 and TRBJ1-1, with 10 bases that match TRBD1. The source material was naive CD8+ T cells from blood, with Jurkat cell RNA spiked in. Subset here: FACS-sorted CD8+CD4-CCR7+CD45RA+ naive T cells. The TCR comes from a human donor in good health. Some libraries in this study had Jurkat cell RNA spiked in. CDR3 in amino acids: CASSGDRGPEAFF. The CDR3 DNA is TGTGCCAGCAGCGGGGACAGGGGCCCTGAAGCTTTCTTT.